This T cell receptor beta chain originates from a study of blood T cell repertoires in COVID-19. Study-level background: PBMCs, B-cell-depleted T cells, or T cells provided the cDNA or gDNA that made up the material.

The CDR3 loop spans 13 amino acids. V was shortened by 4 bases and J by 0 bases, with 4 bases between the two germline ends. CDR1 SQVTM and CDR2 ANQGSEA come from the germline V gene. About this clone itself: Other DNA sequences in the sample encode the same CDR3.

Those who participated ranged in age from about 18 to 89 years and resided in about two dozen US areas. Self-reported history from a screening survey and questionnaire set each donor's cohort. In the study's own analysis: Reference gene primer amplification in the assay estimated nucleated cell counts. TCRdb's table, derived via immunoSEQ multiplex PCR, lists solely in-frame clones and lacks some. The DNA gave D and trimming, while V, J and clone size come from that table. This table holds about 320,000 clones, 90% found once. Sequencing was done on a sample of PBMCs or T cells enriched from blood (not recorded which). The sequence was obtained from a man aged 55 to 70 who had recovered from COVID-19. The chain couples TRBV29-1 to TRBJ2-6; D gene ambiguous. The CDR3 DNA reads TGCAGCGTTGCGGTCTCTGGGGCCAACGTCCTGACTTTC. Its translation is CSVAVSGANVLTF.